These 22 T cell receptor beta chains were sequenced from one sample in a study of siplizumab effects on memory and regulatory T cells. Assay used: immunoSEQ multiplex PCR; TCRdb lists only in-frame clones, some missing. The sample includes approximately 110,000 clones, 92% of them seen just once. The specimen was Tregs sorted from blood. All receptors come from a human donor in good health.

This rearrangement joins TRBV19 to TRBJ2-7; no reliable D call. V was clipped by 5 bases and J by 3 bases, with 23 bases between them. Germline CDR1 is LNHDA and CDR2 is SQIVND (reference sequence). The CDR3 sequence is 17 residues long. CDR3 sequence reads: CASSPLPVTLIGYEQYF. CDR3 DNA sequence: TGTGCCAGTAGTCCCCTCCCAGTCACGTTAATCGGCTACGAGCAGTACTTC.

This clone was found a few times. The CDR3, as DNA: TGTGCCAGCAGGGCAGGGACCCACTATGGCTACACCTTC. As protein: CASRAGTHYGYTF. This chain links TRBV7-9 with TRBJ1-2; TRBD1 might be the D (5 bases). Germline V gene sequence: CDR1 SEHNR, CDR2 FQNEAQ (reference sequence). This CDR3 has 13 residues. V was shortened by 6 bases and J by 3 bases, with 11 bases between the two germline ends.

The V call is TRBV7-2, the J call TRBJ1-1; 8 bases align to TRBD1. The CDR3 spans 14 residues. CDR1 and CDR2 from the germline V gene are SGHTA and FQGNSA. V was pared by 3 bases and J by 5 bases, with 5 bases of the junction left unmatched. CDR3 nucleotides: TGTGCCAGCAGCTTCGGACAGGGAAAAACTGAAGCTTTCTTT. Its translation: CASSFGQGKTEAFF.

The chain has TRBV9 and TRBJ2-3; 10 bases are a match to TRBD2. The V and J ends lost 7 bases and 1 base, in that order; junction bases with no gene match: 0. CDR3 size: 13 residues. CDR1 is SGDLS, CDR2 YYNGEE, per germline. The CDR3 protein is CASGLAGTDTQYF. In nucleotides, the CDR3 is TGTGCCAGCGGACTAGCGGGCACAGATACGCAGTATTTT.

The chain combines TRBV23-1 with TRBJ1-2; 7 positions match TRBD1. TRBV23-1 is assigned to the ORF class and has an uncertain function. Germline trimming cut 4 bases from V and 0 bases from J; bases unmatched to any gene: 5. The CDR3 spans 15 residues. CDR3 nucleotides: TGCGCCAGCAGTCGACGACAGGGTCCTAACTATGGCTACACCTTC. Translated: CASSRRQGPNYGYTF.

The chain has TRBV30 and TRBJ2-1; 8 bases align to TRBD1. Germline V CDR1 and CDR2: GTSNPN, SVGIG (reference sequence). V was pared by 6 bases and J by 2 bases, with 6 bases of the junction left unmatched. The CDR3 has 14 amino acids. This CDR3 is CACNRDRTYNEQFF. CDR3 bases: TGTGCCTGTAACCGGGACAGGACCTACAATGAGCAGTTCTTC.

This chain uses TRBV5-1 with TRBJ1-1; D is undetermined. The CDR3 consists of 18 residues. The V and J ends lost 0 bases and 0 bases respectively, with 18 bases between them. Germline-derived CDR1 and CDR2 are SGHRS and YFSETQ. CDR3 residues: CASSLAQVGILMNTEAFF. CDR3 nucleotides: TGCGCCAGCAGCTTGGCCCAGGTCGGGATTCTTATGAACACTGAAGCTTTCTTT.

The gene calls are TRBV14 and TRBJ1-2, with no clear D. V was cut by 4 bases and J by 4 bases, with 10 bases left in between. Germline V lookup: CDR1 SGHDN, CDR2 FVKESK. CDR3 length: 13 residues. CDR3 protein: CASSLRVGYGYTF. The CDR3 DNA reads TGTGCCAGCAGCCTGAGGGTTGGCTATGGCTACACCTTC.

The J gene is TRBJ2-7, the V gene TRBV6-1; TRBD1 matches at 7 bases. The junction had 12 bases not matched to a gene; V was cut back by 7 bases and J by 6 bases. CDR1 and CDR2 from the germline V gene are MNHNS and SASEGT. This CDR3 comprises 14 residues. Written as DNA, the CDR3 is TGTGCCAGCACCCCGGGACAGCTTTCCCCCGAGCAGTACTTC. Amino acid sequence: CASTPGQLSPEQYF.

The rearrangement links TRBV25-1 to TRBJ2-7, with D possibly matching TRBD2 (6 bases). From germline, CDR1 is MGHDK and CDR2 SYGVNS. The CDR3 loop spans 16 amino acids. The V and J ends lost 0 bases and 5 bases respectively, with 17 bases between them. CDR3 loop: CASSEYSGRRTNEQYF. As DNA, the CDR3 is TGTGCCAGCAGTGAATATTCGGGAAGGCGGACTAACGAGCAGTACTTC.

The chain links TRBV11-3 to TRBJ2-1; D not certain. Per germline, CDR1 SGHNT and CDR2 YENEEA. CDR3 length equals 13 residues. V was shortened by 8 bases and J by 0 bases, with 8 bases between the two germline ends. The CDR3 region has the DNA TGTGCCAGCGGGTCTAGCTCCTACAATGAGCAGTTCTTC. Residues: CASGSSSYNEQFF.

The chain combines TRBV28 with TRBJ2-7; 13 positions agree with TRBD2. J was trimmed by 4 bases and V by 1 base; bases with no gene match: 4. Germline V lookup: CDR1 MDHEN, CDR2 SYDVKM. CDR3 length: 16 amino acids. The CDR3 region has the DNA TGTGCCAGCAGTTTATCCGGACTAGCGGGAGTTTACGAGCAGTACTTC. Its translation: CASSLSGLAGVYEQYF.

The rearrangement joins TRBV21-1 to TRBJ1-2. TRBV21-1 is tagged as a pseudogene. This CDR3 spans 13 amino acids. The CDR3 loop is CASSKRAGYGYTF. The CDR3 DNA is TGTGCCAGCAGCAAGCGGGCAGGCTATGGCTACACCTTC.

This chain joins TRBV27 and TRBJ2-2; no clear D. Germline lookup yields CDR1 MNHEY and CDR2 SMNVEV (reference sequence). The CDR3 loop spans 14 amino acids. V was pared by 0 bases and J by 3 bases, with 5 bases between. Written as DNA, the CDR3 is TGTGCCAGCAGTTTATCCCGGTACACCGGGGAGCTGTTTTTT. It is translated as CASSLSRYTGELFF.

The CDR3 here is CASSYRFGVSYEQYF. The CDR3 coding sequence is TGTGCCAGCAGTTACAGGTTTGGGGTTTCCTACGAGCAGTACTTC. This sequence joins TRBV6-5 and TRBJ2-7, with D uncertain. Trimming cost V 2 bases and J 1 base, with 12 bases left between them. Germline V gene sequence: CDR1 MNHEY, CDR2 SVGAGI. CDR3 length equals 15 residues.

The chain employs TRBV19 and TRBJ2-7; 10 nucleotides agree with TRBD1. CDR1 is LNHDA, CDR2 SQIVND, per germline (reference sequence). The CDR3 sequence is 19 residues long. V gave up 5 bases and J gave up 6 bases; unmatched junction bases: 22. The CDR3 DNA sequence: TGTGCCAGTAGTGCCCGACGGAGCCAAATAGGGACAGGGGATTCCGAGCAGTACTTC. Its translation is CASSARRSQIGTGDSEQYF.

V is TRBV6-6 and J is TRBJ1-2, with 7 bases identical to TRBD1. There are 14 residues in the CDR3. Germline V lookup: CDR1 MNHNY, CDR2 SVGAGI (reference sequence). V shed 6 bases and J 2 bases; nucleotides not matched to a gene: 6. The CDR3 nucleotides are TGTGCCAGCAGCGGACAGACAGGGAACTATGGCTACACCTTC. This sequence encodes CASSGQTGNYGYTF.

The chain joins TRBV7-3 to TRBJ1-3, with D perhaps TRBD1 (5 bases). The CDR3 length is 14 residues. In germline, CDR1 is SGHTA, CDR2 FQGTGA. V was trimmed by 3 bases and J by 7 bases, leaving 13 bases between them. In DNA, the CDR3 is TGTGCCAGCAGCTTTTCTGGAGGGGAGAACACCATATATTTT. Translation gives CASSFSGGENTIYF.

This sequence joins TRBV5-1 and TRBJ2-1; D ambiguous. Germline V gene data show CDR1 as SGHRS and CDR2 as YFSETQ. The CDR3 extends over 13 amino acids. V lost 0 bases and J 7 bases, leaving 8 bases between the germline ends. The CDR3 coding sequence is TGCGCCAGCAGCTTGGACCTAAGGAATGAGCAGTTCTTC. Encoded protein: CASSLDLRNEQFF.

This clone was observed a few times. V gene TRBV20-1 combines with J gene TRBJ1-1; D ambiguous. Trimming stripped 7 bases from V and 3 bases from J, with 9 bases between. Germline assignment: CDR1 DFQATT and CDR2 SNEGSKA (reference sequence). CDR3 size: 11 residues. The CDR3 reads CSGLRDTEAFF. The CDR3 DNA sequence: TGCAGTGGTCTTCGGGACACTGAAGCTTTCTTT.

The CDR3 sequence: CASSQEGGPLPQHF. CDR3 bases: TGTGCCAGCAGCCAAGAAGGGGGGCCTCTGCCCCAGCATTTT. The rearrangement links TRBV4-2 to TRBJ1-5, with D perhaps matching TRBD1 (6 bases). Per germline, CDR1 LGHNA and CDR2 YNFKEQ. This CDR3 has 14 amino acids. V lost 0 bases to trimming and J lost 9 bases, with 12 bases between them.

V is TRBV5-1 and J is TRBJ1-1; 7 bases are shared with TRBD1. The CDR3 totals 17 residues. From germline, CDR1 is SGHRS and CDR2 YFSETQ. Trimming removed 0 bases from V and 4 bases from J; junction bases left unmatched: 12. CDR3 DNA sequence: TGCGCCAGCAGCTTGGGGAACCGGGCAGGGGGTGTCACTGAAGCTTTCTTT. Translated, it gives CASSLGNRAGGVTEAFF.